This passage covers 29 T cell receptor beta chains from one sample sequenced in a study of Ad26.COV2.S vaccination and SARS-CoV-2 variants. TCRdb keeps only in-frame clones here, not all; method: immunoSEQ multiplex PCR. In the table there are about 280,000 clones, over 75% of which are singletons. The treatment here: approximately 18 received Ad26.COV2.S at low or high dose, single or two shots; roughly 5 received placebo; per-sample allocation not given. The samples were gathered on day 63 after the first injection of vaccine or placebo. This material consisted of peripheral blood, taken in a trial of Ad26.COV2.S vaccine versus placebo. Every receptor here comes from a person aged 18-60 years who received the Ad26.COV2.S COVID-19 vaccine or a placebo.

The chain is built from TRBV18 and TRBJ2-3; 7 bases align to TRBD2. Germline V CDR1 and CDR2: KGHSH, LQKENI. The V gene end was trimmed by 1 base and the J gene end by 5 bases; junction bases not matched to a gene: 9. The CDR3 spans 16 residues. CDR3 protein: CASSPLGGGEGDTQYF. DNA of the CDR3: TGTGCCAGCTCACCACTGGGCGGGGGTGAGGGAGATACGCAGTATTTT.

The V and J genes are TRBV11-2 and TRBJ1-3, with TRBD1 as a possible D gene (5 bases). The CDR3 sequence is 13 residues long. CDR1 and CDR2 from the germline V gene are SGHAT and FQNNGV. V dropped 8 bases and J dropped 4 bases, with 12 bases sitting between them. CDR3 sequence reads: CASGQGRGNTIYF. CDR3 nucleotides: TGTGCCAGCGGGCAGGGACGGGGAAACACCATATATTTT.

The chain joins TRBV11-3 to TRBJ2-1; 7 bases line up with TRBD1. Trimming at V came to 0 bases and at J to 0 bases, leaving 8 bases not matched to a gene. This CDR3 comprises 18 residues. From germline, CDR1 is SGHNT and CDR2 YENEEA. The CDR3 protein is CASSLDQGGSSSYNEQFF. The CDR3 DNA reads TGTGCCAGCAGCTTAGATCAAGGGGGCTCTAGCTCCTACAATGAGCAGTTCTTC.

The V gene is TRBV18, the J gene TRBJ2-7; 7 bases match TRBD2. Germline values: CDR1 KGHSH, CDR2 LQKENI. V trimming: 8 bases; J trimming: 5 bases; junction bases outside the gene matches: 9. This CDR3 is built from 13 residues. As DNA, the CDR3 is TGTGCCAGCGGACGTCGGAGCGGGAACGAGCAGTACTTC. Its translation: CASGRRSGNEQYF.

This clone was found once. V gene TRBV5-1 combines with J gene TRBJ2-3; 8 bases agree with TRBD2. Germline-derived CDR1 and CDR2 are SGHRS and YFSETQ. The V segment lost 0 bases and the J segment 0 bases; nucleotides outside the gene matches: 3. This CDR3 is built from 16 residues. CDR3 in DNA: TGCGCCAGCAGCTTGGCGGGGGGGACGAGCACAGATACGCAGTATTTT. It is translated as CASSLAGGTSTDTQYF.

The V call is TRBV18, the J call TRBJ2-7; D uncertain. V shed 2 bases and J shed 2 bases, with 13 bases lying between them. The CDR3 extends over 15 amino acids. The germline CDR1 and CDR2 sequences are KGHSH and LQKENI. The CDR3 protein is CASSPKGSQPYEQYF. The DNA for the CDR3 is TGTGCCAGCTCACCAAAGGGCTCCCAACCCTACGAGCAGTACTTC.

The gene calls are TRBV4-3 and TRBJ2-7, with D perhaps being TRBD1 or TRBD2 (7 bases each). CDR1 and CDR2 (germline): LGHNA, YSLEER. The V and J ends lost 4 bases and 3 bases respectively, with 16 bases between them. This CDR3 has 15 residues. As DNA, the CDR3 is TGCGCCAGCAGCCCCCGGGGAGGGGGCAACTACGAGCAGTACTTC. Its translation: CASSPRGGGNYEQYF.

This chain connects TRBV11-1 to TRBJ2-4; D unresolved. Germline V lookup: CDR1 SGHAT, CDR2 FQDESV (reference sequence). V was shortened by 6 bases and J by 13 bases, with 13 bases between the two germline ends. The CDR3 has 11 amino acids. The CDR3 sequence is CASRLTEIQYF. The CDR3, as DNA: TGTGCCAGCAGGCTCACAGAGATACAGTACTTC.

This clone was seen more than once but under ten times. The CDR3 loop is CASGTSVYTQYF. The CDR3 DNA sequence: TGTGCCAGCGGGACTAGTGTTTATACGCAGTATTTT. The gene calls are TRBV2 and TRBJ2-3; the match to TRBD2 covers 8 bases. The CDR3 has 12 amino acids. The germline V gene has CDR1 SNHLY and CDR2 FYNNEI. J lost 7 bases, V lost 8 bases, and 5 bases had no gene match.

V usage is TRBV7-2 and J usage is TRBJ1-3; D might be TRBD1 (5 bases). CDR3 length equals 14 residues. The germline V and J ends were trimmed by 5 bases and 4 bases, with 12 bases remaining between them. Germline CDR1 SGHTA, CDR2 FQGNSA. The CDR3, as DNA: TGTGCCAGCAGCCGCCGGGGGGGAGGAAACACCATATATTTT. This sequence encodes CASSRRGGGNTIYF.

Here the CDR3 reads CATSRVRTERQPQHF. The CDR3 nucleotides are TGTGCCACCAGCAGAGTAAGGACTGAGCGCCAGCCCCAGCATTTT. The chain has TRBV15 and TRBJ1-5; D call uncertain. The CDR3 sequence is 15 residues long. Germline V gene lookup returns CDR1 LNHNV and CDR2 YYDKDF (reference sequence). V was pared by 1 base and J by 7 bases, with 14 bases between. The full variable domain, its missing parts supplied by reference TRBV15 and TRBJ1-5, is DAMVIQNPRYQVTQFGKPVTLSCSQTLNHNVMYWYQQKSSQAPKLLFHYYDKDFNNEADTPDNFQSRRPNTSFCFLDIRSPGLGDTAMYLCATSRVRTERQPQHFGDGTRLSIL.

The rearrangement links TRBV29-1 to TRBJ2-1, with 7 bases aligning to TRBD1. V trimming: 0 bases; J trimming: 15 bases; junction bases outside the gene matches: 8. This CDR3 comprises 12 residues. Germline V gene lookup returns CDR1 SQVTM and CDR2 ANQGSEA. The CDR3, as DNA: TGCAGCGTTGAAGATGAGGTACAGGGGATGTTCTTC. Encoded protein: CSVEDEVQGMFF.

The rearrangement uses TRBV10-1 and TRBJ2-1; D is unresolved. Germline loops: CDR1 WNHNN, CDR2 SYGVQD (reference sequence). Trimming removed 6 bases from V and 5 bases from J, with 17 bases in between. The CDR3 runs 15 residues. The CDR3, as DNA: TGCGCCAGCAGCCCCACGGTGGCACGAGACAATGAGCAGTTCTTC. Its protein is CASSPTVARDNEQFF.

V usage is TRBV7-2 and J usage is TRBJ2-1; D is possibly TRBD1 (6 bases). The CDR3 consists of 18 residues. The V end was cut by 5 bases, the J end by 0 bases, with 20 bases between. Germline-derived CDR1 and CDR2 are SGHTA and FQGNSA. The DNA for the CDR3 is TGTGCCAGCAGCGTCGGGACACCGCTTATGACCTCCTACAATGAGCAGTTCTTC. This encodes CASSVGTPLMTSYNEQFF.

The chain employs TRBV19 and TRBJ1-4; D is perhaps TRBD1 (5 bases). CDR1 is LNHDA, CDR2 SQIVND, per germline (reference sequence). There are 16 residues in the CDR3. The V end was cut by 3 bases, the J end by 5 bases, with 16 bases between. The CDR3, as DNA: TGTGCCAGTAGTATGCACACTCTAAGGGGAAATGAAAAACTGTTTTTT. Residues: CASSMHTLRGNEKLFF.

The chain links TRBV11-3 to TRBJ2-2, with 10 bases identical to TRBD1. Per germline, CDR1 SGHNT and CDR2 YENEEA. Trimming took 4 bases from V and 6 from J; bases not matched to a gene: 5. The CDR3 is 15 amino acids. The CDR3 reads CASSWDRGSPGELFF. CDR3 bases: TGTGCCAGCAGCTGGGACAGGGGAAGTCCCGGGGAGCTGTTTTTT.

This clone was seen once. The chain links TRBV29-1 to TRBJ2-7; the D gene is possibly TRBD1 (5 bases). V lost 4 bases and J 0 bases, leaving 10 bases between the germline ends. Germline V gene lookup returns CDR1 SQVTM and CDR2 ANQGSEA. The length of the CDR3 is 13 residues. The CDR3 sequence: CSVAGLNSYEQYF. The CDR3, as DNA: TGCAGCGTTGCAGGGTTGAACTCCTACGAGCAGTACTTC.

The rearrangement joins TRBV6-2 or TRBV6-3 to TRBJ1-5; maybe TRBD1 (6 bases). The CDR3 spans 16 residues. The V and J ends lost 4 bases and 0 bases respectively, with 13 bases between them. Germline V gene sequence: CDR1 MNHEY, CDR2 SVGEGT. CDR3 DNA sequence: TGTGCCAGCAGTTCCCTCCAGGGGATTAGCAATCAGCCCCAGCATTTT. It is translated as CASSSLQGISNQPQHF.

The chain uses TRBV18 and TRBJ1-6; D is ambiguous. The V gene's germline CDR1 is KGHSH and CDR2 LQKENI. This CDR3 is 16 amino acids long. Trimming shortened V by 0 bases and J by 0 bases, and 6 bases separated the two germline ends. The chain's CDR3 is CASSPPVSSYNSPLHF. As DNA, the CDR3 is TGTGCCAGCTCACCACCCGTGAGCTCCTATAATTCACCCCTCCACTTT.

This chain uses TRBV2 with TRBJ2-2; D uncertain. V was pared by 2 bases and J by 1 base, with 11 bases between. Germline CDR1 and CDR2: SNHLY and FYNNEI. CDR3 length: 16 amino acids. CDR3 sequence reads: CASSEWGSRNTGELFF. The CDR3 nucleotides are TGTGCCAGCAGTGAATGGGGTTCGCGGAACACCGGGGAGCTGTTTTTT.

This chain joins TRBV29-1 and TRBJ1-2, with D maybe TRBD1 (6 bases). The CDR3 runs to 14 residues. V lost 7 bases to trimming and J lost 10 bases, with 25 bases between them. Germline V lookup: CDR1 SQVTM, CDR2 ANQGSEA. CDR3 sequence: CSASRTVSRGDYTF. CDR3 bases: TGCAGCGCCTCCCGGACCGTCTCCAGGGGTGACTACACCTTC.

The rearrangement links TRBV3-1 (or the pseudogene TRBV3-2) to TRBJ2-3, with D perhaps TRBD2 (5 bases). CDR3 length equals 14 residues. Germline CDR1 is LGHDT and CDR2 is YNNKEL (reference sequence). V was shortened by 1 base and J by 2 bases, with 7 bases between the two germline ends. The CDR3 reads CASSQGLATDTQYF. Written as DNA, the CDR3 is TGTGCCAGCAGCCAAGGCCTAGCCACAGATACGCAGTATTTT.

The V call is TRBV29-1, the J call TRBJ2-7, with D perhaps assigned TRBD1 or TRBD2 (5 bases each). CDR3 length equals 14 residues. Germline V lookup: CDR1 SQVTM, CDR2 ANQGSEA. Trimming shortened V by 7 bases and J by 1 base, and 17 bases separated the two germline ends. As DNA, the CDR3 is TGCAGCGCCTCAGCCGGGACGAAATCCTACGAGCAGTACTTC. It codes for CSASAGTKSYEQYF.

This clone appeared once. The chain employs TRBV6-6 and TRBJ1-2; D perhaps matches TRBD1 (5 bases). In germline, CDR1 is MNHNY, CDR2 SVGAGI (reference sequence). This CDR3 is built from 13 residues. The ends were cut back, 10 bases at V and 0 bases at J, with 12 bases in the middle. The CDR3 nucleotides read TGTGCCACCCTACAGGACGCTAACTATGGCTACACCTTC. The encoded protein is CATLQDANYGYTF.

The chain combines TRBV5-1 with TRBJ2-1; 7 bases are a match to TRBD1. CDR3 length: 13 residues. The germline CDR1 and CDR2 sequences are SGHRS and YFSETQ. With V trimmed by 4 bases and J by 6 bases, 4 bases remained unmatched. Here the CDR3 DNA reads TGCGCCAGCAGCACGGGACAGACCAATGAGCAGTTCTTC. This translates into CASSTGQTNEQFF.

The CDR3: CASSPGSGADTQYF. For the CDR3, the DNA is TGTGCCAGCTCACCCGGGTCTGGGGCAGATACGCAGTATTTT. The rearrangement uses TRBV18 and TRBJ2-3; no clear D. The CDR3 covers 14 residues. V was shortened by 3 bases and J by 4 bases, with 11 bases between the two germline ends. CDR1 is KGHSH and CDR2 is LQKENI in the germline V gene.

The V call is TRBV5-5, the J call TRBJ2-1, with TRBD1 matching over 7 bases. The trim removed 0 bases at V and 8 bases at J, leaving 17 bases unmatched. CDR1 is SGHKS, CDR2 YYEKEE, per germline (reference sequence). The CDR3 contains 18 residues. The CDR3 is CASSLGIGTFRDSYEQFF. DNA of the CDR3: TGTGCCAGCAGCTTGGGGATCGGTACCTTCCGGGACAGCTATGAGCAGTTCTTC.

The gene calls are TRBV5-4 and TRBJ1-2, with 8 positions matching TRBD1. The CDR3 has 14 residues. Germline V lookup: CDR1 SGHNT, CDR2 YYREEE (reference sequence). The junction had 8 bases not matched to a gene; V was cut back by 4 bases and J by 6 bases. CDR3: CASSPDRVRDGYTF. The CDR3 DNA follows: TGTGCCAGCAGCCCGGACAGGGTGCGGGATGGCTACACCTTC. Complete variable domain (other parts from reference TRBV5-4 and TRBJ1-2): ETGVTQSPTHLIKTRGQQVTLRCSSQSGHNTVSWYQQALGQGPQFIFQYYREEENGRGNFPPRFSGLQFPNYSSELNVNALELDDSALYLCASSPDRVRDGYTFGSGTRLTVV.

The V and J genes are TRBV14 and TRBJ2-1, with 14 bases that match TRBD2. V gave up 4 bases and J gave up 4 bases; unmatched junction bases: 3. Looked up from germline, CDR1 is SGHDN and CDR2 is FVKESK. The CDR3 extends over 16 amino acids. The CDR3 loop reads CASSRLAGGLYNEQFF. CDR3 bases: TGTGCCAGCAGCCGACTAGCGGGAGGGCTGTACAATGAGCAGTTCTTC.